This note documents a single TCR beta chain sequence. Antigen specificity is unknown. This specimen comes from a study of cytomegalovirus exposure and HLA in healthy donors. Whole-study context: Early released data comprised approximately 85 million unique TCRs from HLA-typed donors.

The study, taken as a whole, reports: Researchers reported in a later analysis that a missense DCLRE1C variant was tied to TCR beta V- and J-gene trimming. Associated with HLA alleles at 0.05 false discovery rate in a later analysis were 16,951 TCR beta sequences.

Researchers ran the PCR with 60 Vbeta and 13 Jbeta primers. TCRdb's copy holds only in-frame clones and misses some; the assay was immunoSEQ multiplex PCR. Among 87,000 or so clones listed, roughly 71% were seen once. The sample was PBMCs. The receptor comes from a woman between 35 and 50 years old in good health and CMV-seronegative.

In DNA, the CDR3 is TGTGCCAGCAGTTTATCGCCCCCGGGACCCAGGGGGCCGGGCTCTGGAAACACCATATATTTT. It codes for CASSLSPPGPRGPGSGNTIYF. This chain uses TRBV27 with TRBJ1-3; 8 bases match TRBD1. CDR1 MNHEY and CDR2 SMNVEV come from the germline V gene (reference sequence). The junction had 16 bases not matched to a gene; V was cut back by 0 bases and J by 0 bases. This CDR3 spans 21 amino acids.